The 14 T cell receptor beta chains below were found in one sample sequenced in a study of shared clonotypes between healthy human individuals. The assay was immunoSEQ multiplex PCR, and TCRdb's table has in-frame clones only and misses some. The sample records under 150,000 clones, under 70% being singletons. The sequencing sample was made of memory CD8+ T cells sorted from blood. The sample's subset: CD45RO+ cells pooled with CCR7-negative TemRA cells. Every receptor here comes from a woman aged 25 to 45 in good health.

The CDR3 nucleotides read TGTGCCAGCGAAGAGAACACTGAAGCTTTCTTT. Its translation: CASEENTEAFF. The chain uses TRBV6-1 and TRBJ1-1; D is ambiguous. V was clipped by 8 bases and J by 1 base, with 5 bases between them. Germline values: CDR1 MNHNS, CDR2 SASEGT. The CDR3 is 11 amino acids.

V usage is TRBV28 and J usage is TRBJ1-3, with TRBD1 identical over 8 bases. Germline assignment: CDR1 MDHEN and CDR2 SYDVKM. The CDR3 runs to 20 residues. V dropped 5 bases and J dropped 2; count of bases not matched to a gene: 20. CDR3 sequence (DNA): TGTGCCAGCAGTCCTTGGCAGGGGGCCGAGGGTGAGATCCCTGGAAACACCATATATTTT. This codes for CASSPWQGAEGEIPGNTIYF.

CDR3 sequence reads: CASSLEPSGIMDTQYF. The CDR3 nucleotides are TGTGCCAGCAGCTTAGAACCTAGCGGGATTATGGATACGCAGTATTTT. This chain uses TRBV7-7 with TRBJ2-3; 9 bases map to TRBD2. Looked up from germline, CDR1 is SSHAT and CDR2 is FNYEAQ (reference sequence). V gave up 1 base and J gave up 6 bases; unmatched junction bases: 8. There are 16 residues in the CDR3.

The chain links TRBV11-2 to TRBJ1-3; the D is unclear. The CDR3 runs to 16 residues. Germline CDR1 and CDR2: SGHAT and FQNNGV. V lost 2 bases and J 0 bases, leaving 11 bases between the germline ends. CDR3 sequence: CASSLQEGASGNTIYF. In DNA, the CDR3 is TGTGCCAGCAGCTTACAGGAGGGAGCCTCTGGAAACACCATATATTTT.

This clone was recorded a few times. The CDR3 DNA sequence: TGTGCCAGCAGCCCCGGGACAGCCCTGAGCTACACCTTC. Its translation: CASSPGTALSYTF. The V and J genes are TRBV7-9 and TRBJ1-2, with 7 bases identical to TRBD1. Germline V gene sequence: CDR1 SEHNR, CDR2 FQNEAQ (reference sequence). Trimming at V came to 5 bases and at J to 9 bases, leaving 9 bases not matched to a gene. The CDR3 runs 13 residues.

This clone was seen ten or more times. The V and J genes are TRBV19 and TRBJ1-2; D remains unclear. V shed 4 bases and J shed 6 bases, with 9 bases lying between them. The germline gives CDR1 LNHDA, CDR2 SQIVND (reference sequence). The CDR3 is made up of 12 amino acids. The CDR3 spells CASSTTLDGYTF. The CDR3 nucleotides are TGTGCCAGTAGTACAACCCTGGATGGCTACACCTTC.

V is TRBV28 and J is TRBJ2-7, with TRBD1 matching 9 bases. The V segment lost 7 bases and the J segment 7 bases; nucleotides outside the gene matches: 14. The CDR3 covers 15 residues. The germline V gene encodes CDR1 MDHEN and CDR2 SYDVKM. Here the CDR3 reads CASTSWDREWGEQYF. CDR3 nucleotides: TGTGCCAGCACCTCATGGGACAGGGAATGGGGTGAGCAGTACTTC.

V gene TRBV27 combines with J gene TRBJ2-1; no clear D gene. Per the germline V gene, CDR1 is MNHEY and CDR2 is SMNVEV (reference sequence). Trimming pared 4 bases from V and 5 bases from J, leaving 9 bases between. The CDR3 loop spans 13 amino acids. CDR3 loop: CASSSLLHNEQFF. In DNA form, the CDR3 reads TGTGCCAGCAGTTCCCTGCTTCACAATGAGCAGTTCTTC.

The chain couples TRBV28 to TRBJ2-7; D assignment may be TRBD1 or TRBD2 (5 bases each). CDR3 size: 17 residues. V lost 5 bases to trimming and J lost 5 bases, with 25 bases between them. Germline V lookup: CDR1 MDHEN, CDR2 SYDVKM. The CDR3 DNA reads as TGTGCCAGCAGTCGTACGGGGTCTTGGGGGAGTTACGACGAGCAGTACTTC. It codes for CASSRTGSWGSYDEQYF.

V usage is TRBV10-2 and J usage is TRBJ2-1, with 12 bases fitting TRBD2. The CDR3 length is 15 residues. After removal of 5 bases from V and 10 bases from J, the junction contained 9 bases not matched to a gene. Germline lookup yields CDR1 WSHSY and CDR2 SAAADI. The CDR3 DNA follows: TGCGCCAGCAGTAAAGGACTAGCGGGGTCGGACGAGCAGTTCTTC. Translating gives CASSKGLAGSDEQFF.

The chain couples TRBV27 to TRBJ2-7; 13 bases are shared with TRBD2. After removal of 5 bases from V and 2 bases from J, the junction contained 6 bases not matched to a gene. The germline V gene encodes CDR1 MNHEY and CDR2 SMNVEV (reference sequence). This CDR3 region has 16 residues. DNA of the CDR3: TGTGCCAGCAGTCCAATACTAGCGGGAGGGCCCTACGAGCAGTACTTC. This encodes CASSPILAGGPYEQYF.

J is TRBJ1-2 and V is TRBV5-1; possibly TRBD1 for D (6 bases). Germline assignment: CDR1 SGHRS and CDR2 YFSETQ. The CDR3 runs to 14 residues. Trimming took 4 bases from V and 4 from J, leaving 14 bases between them. CDR3 protein: CASSEYRAPYGYTF. CDR3 sequence (DNA): TGCGCCAGCAGCGAATACAGGGCCCCCTATGGCTACACCTTC.

V is TRBV7-6 and J is TRBJ2-7; a weak D match, TRBD2 (6 bases). Trimming took 1 base from V and 5 from J, leaving 12 bases between them. Germline CDR1 reads SGHVS; CDR2 reads FNYEAQ. The length of the CDR3 is 14 residues. CDR3 loop: CASSLVGGFDEQYF. CDR3 coding DNA: TGTGCCAGCAGCTTAGTGGGGGGATTCGACGAGCAGTACTTC.

This clone appeared a single time. The CDR3: CASSVATGAANYGYTF. In DNA form, the CDR3 reads TGTGCCAGCAGCGTAGCTACCGGCGCGGCTAACTATGGCTACACCTTC. The gene calls are TRBV9 and TRBJ1-2, with D hard to call. V was cut by 0 bases and J by 0 bases, with 12 bases left in between. The V gene's germline CDR1 is SGDLS and CDR2 YYNGEE. The CDR3 covers 16 residues.